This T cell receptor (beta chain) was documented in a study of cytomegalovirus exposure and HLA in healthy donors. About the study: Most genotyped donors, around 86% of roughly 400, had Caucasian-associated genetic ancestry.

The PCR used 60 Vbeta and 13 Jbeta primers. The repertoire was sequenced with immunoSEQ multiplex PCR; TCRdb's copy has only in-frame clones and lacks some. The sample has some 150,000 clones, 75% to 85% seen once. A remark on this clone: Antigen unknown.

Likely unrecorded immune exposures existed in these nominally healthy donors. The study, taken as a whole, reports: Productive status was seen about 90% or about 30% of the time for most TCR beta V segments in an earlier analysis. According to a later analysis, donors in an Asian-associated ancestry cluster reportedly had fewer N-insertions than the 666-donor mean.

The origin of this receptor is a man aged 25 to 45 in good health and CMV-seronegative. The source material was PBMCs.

The CDR3 bases are TGTGCCAGCAGTGTTCGGGAGAACACTGAAGCTTTCTTT. This codes for CASSVRENTEAFF. The genes are TRBV6-4 and TRBJ1-1; D gene unclear. This CDR3 is 13 amino acids long. CDR1 is MRHNA, CDR2 SNTAGT, per germline. V lost 4 bases, J lost 1 base, and 7 bases lay in between.